A single sample is the source of the 11 T cell receptor beta chains below, sequenced in a study of blood T cell repertoires in COVID-19. The table came from immunoSEQ multiplex PCR; TCRdb's copy has only in-frame clones and leaves some out. Counted here are 28,000 or so clones, 90% occurring once; the ten biggest clones make up around 10%. The sequencing input was peripheral blood. The receptor set was obtained from a man between 70 and 80 years old with acute or convalescent COVID-19.

The V gene is TRBV28, the J gene TRBJ1-4, with a possible D match to TRBD1 (6 bases). The length of the CDR3 is 15 residues. Germline-derived CDR1 and CDR2 are MDHEN and SYDVKM. Deletions cut 6 bases from V and 5 bases from J, with 16 bases between. CDR3 in amino acids: CASSFNRGANEKLFF. CDR3 nucleotide sequence: TGTGCCAGCAGCTTCAATCGGGGGGCGAATGAAAAACTGTTTTTT.

V and J are TRBV28 and TRBJ2-1; D is unresolved. This CDR3 spans 13 amino acids. The germline CDR1 and CDR2 sequences are MDHEN and SYDVKM. V lost 5 bases and J lost 10, with 15 bases in between. In DNA, the CDR3 is TGTGCCAGCAGTCCCCCCCTAGTCGACGAGCAGTTCTTC. It codes for CASSPPLVDEQFF.

CDR3 sequence: CASSLPGFNEKLFF. CDR3 DNA sequence: TGTGCCAGCAGCTTACCGGGTTTTAATGAAAAACTGTTTTTT. V gene TRBV7-8 combines with J gene TRBJ1-4; D is uncertain. The CDR3 sequence is 14 residues long. V lost 2 bases and J 4 bases, leaving 8 bases between the germline ends. Germline V lookup: CDR1 SGHVS, CDR2 FQNEAQ.

This sequence joins TRBV7-8 and TRBJ1-4; perhaps TRBD1 as D (5 bases). This CDR3 region has 17 residues. Germline-derived CDR1 and CDR2 are SGHVS and FQNEAQ. V lost 4 bases and J 3 bases, leaving 18 bases between the germline ends. The CDR3 DNA reads TGTGCCAGCAGCTCTGTCCCGGGACTGACGGCTAATGAAAAACTGTTTTTT. This encodes CASSSVPGLTANEKLFF.

The chain has TRBV19 and TRBJ2-1, with a tentative D call TRBD2 (5 bases). Germline CDR1 LNHDA, CDR2 SQIVND (reference sequence). The ends were cut back, 3 bases at V and 9 bases at J, with 12 bases in the middle. This CDR3 comprises 13 residues. In DNA, the CDR3 is TGTGCCAGTAGTATGTCAGGCGCGGGTGAGCAGTTCTTC. Protein: CASSMSGAGEQFF.

V and J are TRBV4-3 and TRBJ2-1, with TRBD1 as a possible D gene (6 bases). CDR3 size: 16 residues. Germline-derived CDR1 and CDR2 are LGHNA and YSLEER. V dropped 4 bases and J dropped 3 bases, with 16 bases sitting between them. The DNA of the CDR3 is TGCGCCAGCAGCCGAGCCAGGGGAGCAGACTACAATGAGCAGTTCTTC. The encoded protein is CASSRARGADYNEQFF.

The chain couples TRBV28 to TRBJ2-7; D possibly corresponds to TRBD1 (6 bases). V shed 2 bases and J shed 9 bases, with 11 bases lying between them. Germline loops: CDR1 MDHEN, CDR2 SYDVKM. This CDR3 is 12 amino acids long. CDR3: CASSLAGQMQYF. CDR3 DNA sequence: TGTGCCAGCAGTTTAGCCGGACAGATGCAGTACTTC.

This chain links TRBV28 with TRBJ1-6; weak D call: TRBD1 (5 bases). Per germline, CDR1 MDHEN and CDR2 SYDVKM. This CDR3 is built from 12 residues. Trimming took off 6 bases at V and 10 bases at J, with 10 bases between the two ends. This CDR3 reads CASREGRSPLHF. Written as DNA, the CDR3 is TGTGCCAGCAGGGAGGGACGATCACCCCTCCACTTT.

The chain uses TRBV28 and TRBJ2-4; a possible D gene is TRBD2 (6 bases). Trimming took 6 bases from V and 7 from J, leaving 16 bases between them. Germline-derived CDR1 and CDR2 are MDHEN and SYDVKM. CDR3 size: 14 residues. The DNA for the CDR3 is TGTGCCAGCAGCCTATCGGGGGTAGGGAACATTCAGTACTTC. Translating gives CASSLSGVGNIQYF.

The V call is TRBV5-4, the J call TRBJ2-4, with a possible D match to TRBD2 (6 bases). The CDR3 extends over 14 amino acids. V shed 2 bases and J shed 9 bases, with 15 bases lying between them. Germline values: CDR1 SGHNT, CDR2 YYREEE (reference sequence). The CDR3 region has the DNA TGTGCCAGCAGCTTAAGGTCTGGGGGAGGCATTCAGTACTTC. It specifies CASSLRSGGGIQYF.

This clone was seen only a few times. The chain employs TRBV9 and TRBJ2-7, with 8 nucleotides matching TRBD2. Germline V gene lookup returns CDR1 SGDLS and CDR2 YYNGEE. The CDR3 contains 15 residues. The trim removed 4 bases at V and 2 bases at J, leaving 8 bases unmatched. CDR3 nucleotide sequence: TGTGCCAGCAGCCCCGGGGGGGACCCAGCCTACGAGCAGTACTTC. Its protein product is CASSPGGDPAYEQYF.